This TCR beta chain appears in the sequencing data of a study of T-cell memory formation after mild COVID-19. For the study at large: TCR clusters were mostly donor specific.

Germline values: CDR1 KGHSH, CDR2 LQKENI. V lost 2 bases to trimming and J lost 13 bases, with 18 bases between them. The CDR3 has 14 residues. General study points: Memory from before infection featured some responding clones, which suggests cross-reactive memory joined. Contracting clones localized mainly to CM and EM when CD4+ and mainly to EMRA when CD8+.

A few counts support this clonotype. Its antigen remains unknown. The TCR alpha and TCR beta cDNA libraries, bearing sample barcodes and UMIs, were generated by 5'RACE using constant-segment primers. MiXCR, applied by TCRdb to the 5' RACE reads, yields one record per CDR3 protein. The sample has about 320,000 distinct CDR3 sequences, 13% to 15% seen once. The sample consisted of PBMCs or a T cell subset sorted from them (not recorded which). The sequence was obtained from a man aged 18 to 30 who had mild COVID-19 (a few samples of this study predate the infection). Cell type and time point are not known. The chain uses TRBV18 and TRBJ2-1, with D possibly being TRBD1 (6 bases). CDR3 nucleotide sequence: TGTGCCAGCTCACCAGGGGGAACAGGGACATTCCAGTTCTTC. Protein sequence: CASSPGGTGTFQFF.